This note documents a single T cell receptor (beta chain) sequence. No antigen is known for it. Germline V CDR1 and CDR2: DFQATT, SNEGSKA (reference sequence). This CDR3 is 15 amino acids long. Trimming removed 5 bases at V and 11 bases at J, with 25 bases between. This sample is part of a study of spatial heterogeneity in lung cancer. The wider study: Combinations of a unique TCR and a UMI were tallied in raw reads, and on average each appeared more than ten times.

Every cDNA TCR molecule received its own unique molecular identifier. From the 5' RACE reads, TCRdb called clonotypes with MiXCR, one entry per CDR3 protein. The sample shows around 13,000 distinct CDR3 sequences, 12% to 15% of them seen only once. Time point of the sample: sample taken at primary tumor resection. Tumor, nontumor lung or frozen PBMC supplied whole RNA, sequenced without sorting. Study-level results: In blood, ubiquitous expanded tumor TCRs appeared more at resection than follow-up.

The V gene is TRBV20-1, the J gene TRBJ1-5, with unresolved D. This clonotype was obtained from a male donor with early-stage non-small cell lung cancer. Material: PBMCs, obtained at surgery. As DNA, the CDR3 is TGCAGTGCTGCCCTCCGATTTGTCACCTCGGAGACCCAGCATTTT. Its translation: CSAALRFVTSETQHF.